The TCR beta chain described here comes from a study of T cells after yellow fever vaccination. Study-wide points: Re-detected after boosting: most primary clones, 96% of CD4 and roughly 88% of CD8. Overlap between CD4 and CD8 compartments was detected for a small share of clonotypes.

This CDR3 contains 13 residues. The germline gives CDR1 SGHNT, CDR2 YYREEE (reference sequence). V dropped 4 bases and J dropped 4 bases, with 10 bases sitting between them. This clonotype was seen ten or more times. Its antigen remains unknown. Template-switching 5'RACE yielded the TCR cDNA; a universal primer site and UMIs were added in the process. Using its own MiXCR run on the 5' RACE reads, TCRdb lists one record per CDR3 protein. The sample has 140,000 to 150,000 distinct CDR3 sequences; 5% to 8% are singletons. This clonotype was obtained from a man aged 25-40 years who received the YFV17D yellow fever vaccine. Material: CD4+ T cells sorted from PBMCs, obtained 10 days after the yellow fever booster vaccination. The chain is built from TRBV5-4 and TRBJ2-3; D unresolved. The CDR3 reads CASSPPRADTQYF. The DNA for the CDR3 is TGTGCCAGCAGCCCGCCAAGGGCAGATACGCAGTATTTT.